This T cell receptor beta chain was captured by sequencing in a study of control samples from healthy donors and cancer patients. The germline CDR1 and CDR2 sequences are SQVTM and ANQGSEA. The length of the CDR3 is 15 residues. V lost 7 bases and J lost 2; bases outside the gene matches: 11. Only in-frame clones appear in the TCRdb table, and some are missing; sequencing was by immunoSEQ multiplex PCR. The sample includes approximately 150,000 clones, around nine tenths of them seen just once. The chain couples TRBV29-1 to TRBJ2-7; 10 nucleotides match TRBD2. The sequenced sample consisted of blood. The receptor was isolated from a man aged 25 to 45 in good health. The CDR3 bases are TGCAGCGCAACAACTTTAGCGGGAGGCCCCTACGAGCAGTACTTC. Translation gives CSATTLAGGPYEQYF.